This T cell receptor beta chain was found in a study of blood T cell repertoires in COVID-19. The CDR3 contains 15 residues. The trim removed 7 bases at V and 1 base at J, leaving 6 bases unmatched. Germline V CDR1 and CDR2: MDHEN, SYDVKM. The assay was immunoSEQ multiplex PCR, and TCRdb's table has in-frame clones only and misses some. The data hold about 200,000 clones, with 70% to 85% observed a single time. J is TRBJ1-5 and V is TRBV28; TRBD1 aligns across 8 bases. This sequence originates from a human donor with acute or convalescent COVID-19. The donor label of this sample is uncertain. The sample taken for sequencing was peripheral blood. This chain's CDR3 is CASKNRGYSNQPQHF. DNA of the CDR3: TGTGCCAGCAAAAACAGGGGGTACAGCAATCAGCCCCAGCATTTT.